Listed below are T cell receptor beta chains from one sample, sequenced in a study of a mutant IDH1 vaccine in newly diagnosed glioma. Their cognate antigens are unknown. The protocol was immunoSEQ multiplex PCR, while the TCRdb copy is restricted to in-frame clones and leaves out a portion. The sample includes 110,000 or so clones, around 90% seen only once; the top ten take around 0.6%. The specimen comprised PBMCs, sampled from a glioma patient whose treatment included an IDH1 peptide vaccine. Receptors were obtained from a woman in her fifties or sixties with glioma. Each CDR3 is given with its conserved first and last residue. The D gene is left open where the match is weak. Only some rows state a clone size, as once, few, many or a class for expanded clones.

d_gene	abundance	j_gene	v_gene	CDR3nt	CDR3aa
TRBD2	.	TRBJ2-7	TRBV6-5	TGTGCCAGCAGACCCCCCCTAGCGGGATCTTACGAGCAGTACTTC	CASRPPLAGSYEQYF
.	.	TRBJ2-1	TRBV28	TGTGCCAGCAGTTCCGGGGCATACAATGAGCAGTTCTTC	CASSSGAYNEQFF
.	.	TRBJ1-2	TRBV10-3	TGTGCCATCAGTGCGGGCGGGGACTATGGCTACACCTTC	CAISAGGDYGYTF
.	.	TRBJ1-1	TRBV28	TGTGCCAGCAGTTTACCCTCGAGACGCACTGAAGCTTTCTTT	CASSLPSRRTEAFF
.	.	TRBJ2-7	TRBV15	TGTGCCACCAGCGTATGGGACCGCGGAACCTACGAGCAGTACTTC	CATSVWDRGTYEQYF
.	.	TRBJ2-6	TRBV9	TGTGCCAGCAGCGAGGGGGAAACTTCTGGGGCCAACGTCCTGACTTTC	CASSEGETSGANVLTF
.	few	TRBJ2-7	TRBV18	TGTGCCAGCTCACCAGAAGGCCTCGAGCAGTACTTC	CASSPEGLEQYF
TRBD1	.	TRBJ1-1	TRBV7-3	TGTGCCAGCAGCCGTCCCGGGACAGGGGCTGAAGCTTTCTTT	CASSRPGTGAEAFF
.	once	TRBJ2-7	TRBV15	TGTGCCACCAGCTTCGACAGGACTGCTTCCTACGAGCAGTACTTC	CATSFDRTASYEQYF
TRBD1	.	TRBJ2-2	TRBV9	TGTGCCAGCAGCGCGGCGGGACAGGGAGGGACCGGGGAGCTGTTTTTT	CASSAAGQGGTGELFF
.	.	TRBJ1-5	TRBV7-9	TGTGCCAGCAGCAGCTCGAGTCAGCCCCAGCATTTT	CASSSSSQPQHF
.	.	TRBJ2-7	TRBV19	TGTGCCAGTAGTACGGACCCCGGAGTTGGGGACGAGCAGTACTTC	CASSTDPGVGDEQYF
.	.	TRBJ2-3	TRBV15	TGTGCCACCAAAGGGCCGGTCCTCACAGATACGCAGTATTTT	CATKGPVLTDTQYF
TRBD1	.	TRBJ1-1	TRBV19	TGTGCCAGTAGTATTAGGGACAGGGGGCCAAGGAACACTGAAGCTTTCTTT	CASSIRDRGPRNTEAFF
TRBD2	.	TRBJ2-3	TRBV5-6	TGTGCCAGCAGCATCCGACTAGCGGGAGGGACAGATACGCAGTATTTT	CASSIRLAGGTDTQYF
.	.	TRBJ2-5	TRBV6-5	TGTGCCAGCAGTAATCGAAATCGCCCTAAAGAGACCCAGTACTTC	CASSNRNRPKETQYF
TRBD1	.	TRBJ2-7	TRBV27	TGTGCCAGCAGTCTCCAGGGGGACGGCTCCTACGAGCAGTACTTC	CASSLQGDGSYEQYF
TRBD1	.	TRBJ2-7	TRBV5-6	TGTGCCAGCAGTCCGGGACAGGGGCACGAGCAGTACTTC	CASSPGQGHEQYF